This T cell receptor (beta chain) was identified in a study of spatial heterogeneity in lung cancer. General observations from the study: Tumor mutation counts were tracked by expanded intratumoral alpha and beta TCR counts. Ubiquitous and regional nonsynonymous mutation counts were tracked by ubiquitous and regional expanded TCR counts, respectively.

The table lists this clonotype with many counts. Its antigen is unidentified. This beta chain is a stray sequence in a library constructed for alpha chains; its clone size is not meaningful. The ends lost 9 bases at V and 2 bases at J; junction bases unmatched: 7. CDR3 length: 15 amino acids. Germline V gene sequence: CDR1 SEHNR, CDR2 FQNEAQ (reference sequence). The time point: sample taken at primary tumor resection. Frozen PBMC, nontumor lung or tumor provided whole RNA, which was sequenced unsorted. MiXCR, applied by TCRdb to the 5' RACE reads, yields one record per CDR3 protein. The sample has fewer than 6,000 distinct CDR3 sequences, 4.8% seen once.

The TCR originated in a male donor with early-stage non-small cell lung cancer. The chain uses TRBV7-9 and TRBJ1-2; 12 bases map to TRBD1. This specimen consisted of lung tumor tissue, obtained at surgery. The CDR3 region has the DNA TGTGCCAGTAAACCCGGGACAGGGGGCAACTATGGCTACACCTTC. It yields the protein CASKPGTGGNYGYTF.